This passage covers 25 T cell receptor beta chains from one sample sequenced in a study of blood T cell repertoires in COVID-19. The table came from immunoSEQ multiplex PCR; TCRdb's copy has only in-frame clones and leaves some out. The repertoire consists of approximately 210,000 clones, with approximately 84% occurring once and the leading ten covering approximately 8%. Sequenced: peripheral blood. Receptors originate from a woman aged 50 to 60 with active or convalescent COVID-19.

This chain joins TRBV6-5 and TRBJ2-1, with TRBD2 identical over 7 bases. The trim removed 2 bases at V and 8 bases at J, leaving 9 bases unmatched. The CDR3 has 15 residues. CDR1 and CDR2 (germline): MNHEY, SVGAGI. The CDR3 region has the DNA TGTGCCAGCAGTTACAGGCTAGCGGATAACGATGAGCAGTTCTTC. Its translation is CASSYRLADNDEQFF.

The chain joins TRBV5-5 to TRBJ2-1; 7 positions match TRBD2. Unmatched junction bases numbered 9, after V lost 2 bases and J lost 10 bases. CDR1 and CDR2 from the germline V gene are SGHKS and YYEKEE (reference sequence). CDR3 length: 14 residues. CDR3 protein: CASSFWLAEGEQFF. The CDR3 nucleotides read TGTGCCAGCAGCTTCTGGCTAGCGGAGGGGGAGCAGTTCTTC.

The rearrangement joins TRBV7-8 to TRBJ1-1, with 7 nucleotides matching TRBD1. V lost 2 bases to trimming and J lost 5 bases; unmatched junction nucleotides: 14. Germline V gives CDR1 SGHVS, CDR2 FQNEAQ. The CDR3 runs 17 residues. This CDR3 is CASSLKYRGSPGTEAFF. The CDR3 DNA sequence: TGTGCCAGCAGCTTAAAGTACAGGGGATCTCCGGGGACTGAAGCTTTCTTT.

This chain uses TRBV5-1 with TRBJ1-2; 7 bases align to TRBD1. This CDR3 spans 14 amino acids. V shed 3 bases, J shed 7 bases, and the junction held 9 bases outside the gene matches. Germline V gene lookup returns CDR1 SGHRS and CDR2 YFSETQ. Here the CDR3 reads CASSSGPGGFGYTF. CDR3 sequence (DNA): TGCGCCAGCAGCTCCGGGCCAGGGGGGTTTGGCTACACCTTC.

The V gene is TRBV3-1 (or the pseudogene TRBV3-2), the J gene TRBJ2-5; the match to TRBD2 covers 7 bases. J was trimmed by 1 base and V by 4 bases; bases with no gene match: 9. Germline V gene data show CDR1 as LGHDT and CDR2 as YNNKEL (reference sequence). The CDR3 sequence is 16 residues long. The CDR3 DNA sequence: TGTGCCAGCAGCCGCGGAGGTGGGACTACCCAAGAGACCCAGTACTTC. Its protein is CASSRGGGTTQETQYF.

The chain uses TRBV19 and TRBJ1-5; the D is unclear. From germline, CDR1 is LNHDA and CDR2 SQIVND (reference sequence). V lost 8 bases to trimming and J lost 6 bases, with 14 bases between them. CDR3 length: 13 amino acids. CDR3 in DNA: TGTGCCAGTGACCGAGGGTGGGGTCAGCCCCAGCATTTT. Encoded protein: CASDRGWGQPQHF. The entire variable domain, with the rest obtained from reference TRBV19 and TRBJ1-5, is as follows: DGGITQSPKYLFRKEGQNVTLSCEQNLNHDAMYWYRQDPGQGLRLIYYSQIVNDFQKGDIAEGYSVSREKKESFPLTVTSAQKNPTAFYLCASDRGWGQPQHFGDGTRLSIL.

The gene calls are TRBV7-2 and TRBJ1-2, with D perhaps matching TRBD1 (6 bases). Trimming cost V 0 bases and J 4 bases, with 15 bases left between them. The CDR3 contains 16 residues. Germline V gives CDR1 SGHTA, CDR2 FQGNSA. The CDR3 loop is CASSLAGTTSVYGYTF. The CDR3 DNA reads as TGTGCCAGCAGCTTAGCGGGGACAACGTCTGTCTATGGCTACACCTTC.

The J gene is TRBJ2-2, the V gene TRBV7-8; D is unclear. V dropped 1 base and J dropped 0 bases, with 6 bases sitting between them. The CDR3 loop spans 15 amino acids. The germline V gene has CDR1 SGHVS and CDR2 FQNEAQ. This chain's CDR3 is CASSLGQTNTGELFF. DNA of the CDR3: TGTGCCAGCAGCTTAGGTCAAACGAACACCGGGGAGCTGTTTTTT.

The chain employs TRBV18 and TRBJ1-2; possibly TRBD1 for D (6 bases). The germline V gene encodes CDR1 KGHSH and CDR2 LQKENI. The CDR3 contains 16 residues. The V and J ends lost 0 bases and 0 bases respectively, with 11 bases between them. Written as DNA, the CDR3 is TGTGCCAGCTCACCACCGGGACAACTATCTAACTATGGCTACACCTTC. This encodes CASSPPGQLSNYGYTF. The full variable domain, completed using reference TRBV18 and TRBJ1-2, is NAGVMQNPRHLVRRRGQEARLRCSPMKGHSHVYWYRQLPEEGLKFMVYLQKENIIDESGMPKERFSAEFPKEGPSILRIQQVVRGDSAAYFCASSPPGQLSNYGYTFGSGTRLTVV.

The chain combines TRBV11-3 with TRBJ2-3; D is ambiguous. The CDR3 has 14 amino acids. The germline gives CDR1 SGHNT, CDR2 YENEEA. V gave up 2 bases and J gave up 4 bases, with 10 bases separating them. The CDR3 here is CASSLTRISDTQYF. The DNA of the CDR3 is TGTGCCAGCAGCTTAACGAGAATTTCAGATACGCAGTATTTT.

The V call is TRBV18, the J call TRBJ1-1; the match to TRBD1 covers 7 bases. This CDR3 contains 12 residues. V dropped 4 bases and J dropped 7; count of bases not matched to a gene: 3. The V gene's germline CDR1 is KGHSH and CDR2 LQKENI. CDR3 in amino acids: CASSQQGDEAFF. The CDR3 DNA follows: TGTGCCAGCTCACAGCAGGGGGATGAAGCTTTCTTT.

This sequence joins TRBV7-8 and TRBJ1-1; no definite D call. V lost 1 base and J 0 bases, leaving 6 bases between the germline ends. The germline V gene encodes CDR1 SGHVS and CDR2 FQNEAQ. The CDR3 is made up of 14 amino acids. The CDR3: CASSLVEVNTEAFF. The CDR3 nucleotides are TGTGCCAGCAGCTTAGTAGAGGTGAACACTGAAGCTTTCTTT.

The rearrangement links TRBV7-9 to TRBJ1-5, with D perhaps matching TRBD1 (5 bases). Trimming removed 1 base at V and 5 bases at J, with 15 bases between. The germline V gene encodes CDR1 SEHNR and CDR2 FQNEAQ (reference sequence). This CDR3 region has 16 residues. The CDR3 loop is CASSLGSGGFDQPQHF. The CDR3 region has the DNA TGTGCCAGCAGCTTAGGGAGCGGGGGGTTCGATCAGCCCCAGCATTTT.

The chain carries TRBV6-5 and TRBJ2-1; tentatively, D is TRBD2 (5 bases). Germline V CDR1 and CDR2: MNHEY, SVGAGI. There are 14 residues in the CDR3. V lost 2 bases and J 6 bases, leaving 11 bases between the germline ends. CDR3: CASSYKRGPNEQFF. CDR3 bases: TGTGCCAGCAGTTACAAGCGCGGGCCCAATGAGCAGTTCTTC.

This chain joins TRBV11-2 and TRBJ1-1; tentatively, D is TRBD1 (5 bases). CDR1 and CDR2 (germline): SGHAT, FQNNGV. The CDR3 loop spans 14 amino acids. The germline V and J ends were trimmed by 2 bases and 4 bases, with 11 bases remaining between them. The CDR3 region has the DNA TGTGCCAGCAGCTTAAGACAGCTTAGCACTGAAGCTTTCTTT. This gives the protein CASSLRQLSTEAFF.

CDR3 loop: CASSFQGQPNYGYTF. The CDR3 region has the DNA TGTGCCAGCAGTTTCCAGGGACAACCTAACTATGGCTACACCTTC. The chain links TRBV28 to TRBJ1-2, with a weak D call TRBD1 (6 bases). The CDR3 covers 15 residues. Germline assignment: CDR1 MDHEN and CDR2 SYDVKM. V was cut by 3 bases and J by 0 bases, with 11 bases left in between.

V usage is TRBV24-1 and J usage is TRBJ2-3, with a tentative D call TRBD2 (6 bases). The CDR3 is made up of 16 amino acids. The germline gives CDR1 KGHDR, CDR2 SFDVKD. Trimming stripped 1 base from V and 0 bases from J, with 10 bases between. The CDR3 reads CATSDFRGSSTDTQYF. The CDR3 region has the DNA TGTGCCACCAGTGATTTTCGGGGGTCTAGCACAGATACGCAGTATTTT.

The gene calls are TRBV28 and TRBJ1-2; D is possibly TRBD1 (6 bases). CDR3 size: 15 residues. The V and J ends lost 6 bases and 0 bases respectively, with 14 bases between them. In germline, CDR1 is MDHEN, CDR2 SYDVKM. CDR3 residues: CASSLTGRANYGYTF. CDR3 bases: TGTGCCAGCAGCCTAACAGGGAGGGCTAACTATGGCTACACCTTC.

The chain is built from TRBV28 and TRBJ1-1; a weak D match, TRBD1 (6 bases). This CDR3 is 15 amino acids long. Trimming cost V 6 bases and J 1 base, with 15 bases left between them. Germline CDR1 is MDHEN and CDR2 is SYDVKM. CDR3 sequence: CASRYPGTRNTEAFF. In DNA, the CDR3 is TGTGCCAGCAGGTACCCCGGGACAAGGAACACTGAAGCTTTCTTT.

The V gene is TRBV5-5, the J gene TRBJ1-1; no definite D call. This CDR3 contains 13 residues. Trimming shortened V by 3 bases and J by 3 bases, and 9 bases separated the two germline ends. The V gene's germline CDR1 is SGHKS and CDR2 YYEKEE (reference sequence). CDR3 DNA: TGTGCCAGCAGCTCGACGGGGTACACTGAAGCTTTCTTT. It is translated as CASSSTGYTEAFF.

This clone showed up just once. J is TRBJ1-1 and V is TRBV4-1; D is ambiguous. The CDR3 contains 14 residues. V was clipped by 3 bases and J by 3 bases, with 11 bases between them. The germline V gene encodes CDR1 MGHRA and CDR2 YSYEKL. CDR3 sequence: CASSHLSTHTEAFF. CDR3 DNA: TGCGCCAGCAGCCACCTATCGACACACACTGAAGCTTTCTTT.

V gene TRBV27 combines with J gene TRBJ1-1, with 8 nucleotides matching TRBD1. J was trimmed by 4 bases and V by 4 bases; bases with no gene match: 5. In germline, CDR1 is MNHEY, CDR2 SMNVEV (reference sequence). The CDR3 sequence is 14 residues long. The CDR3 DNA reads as TGTGCCAGCAGTTCGCTCACAGGGGGCACTGAAGCTTTCTTT. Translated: CASSSLTGGTEAFF.

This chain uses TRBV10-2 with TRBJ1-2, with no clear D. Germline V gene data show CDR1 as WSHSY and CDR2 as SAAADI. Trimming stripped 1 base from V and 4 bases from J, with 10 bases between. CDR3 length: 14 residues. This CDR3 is CASSEFIATYGYTF. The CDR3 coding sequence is TGCGCCAGCAGTGAGTTCATTGCTACCTATGGCTACACCTTC.

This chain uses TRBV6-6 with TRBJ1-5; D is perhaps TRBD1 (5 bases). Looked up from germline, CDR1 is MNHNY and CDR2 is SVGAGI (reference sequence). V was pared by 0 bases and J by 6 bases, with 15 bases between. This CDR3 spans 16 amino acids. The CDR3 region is CASSYSYGAGVQPQHF. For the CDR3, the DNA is TGTGCCAGCAGTTACTCCTACGGGGCGGGAGTTCAGCCCCAGCATTTT.

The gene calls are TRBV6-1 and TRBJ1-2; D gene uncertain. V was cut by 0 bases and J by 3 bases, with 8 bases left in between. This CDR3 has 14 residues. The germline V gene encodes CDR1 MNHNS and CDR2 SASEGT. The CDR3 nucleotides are TGTGCCAGCAGTGAAGCTTCCAGGCACTATGGCTACACCTTC. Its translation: CASSEASRHYGYTF.